These 9 T cell receptor beta chains share one sample of origin, sequenced in a study of T cells in localized non-small cell lung cancer. Some clones are missing from TCRdb's copy, which holds only in-frame ones; the method was immunoSEQ multiplex PCR. The sample contains about 52,000 clones, around 84% of which appear only once. The input for sequencing was PBMCs, taken before any cancer treatment. All receptors come from a female donor with stage II lung adenocarcinoma.

V usage is TRBV6-5 and J usage is TRBJ2-7; 8 nucleotides align to TRBD1. This CDR3 spans 15 amino acids. V lost 2 bases and J lost 0; bases outside the gene matches: 3. Germline V CDR1 and CDR2: MNHEY, SVGAGI. The CDR3 DNA reads TGTGCCAGCAGTTACCGGGACAGGAGCTCCTACGAGCAGTACTTC. It is translated as CASSYRDRSSYEQYF.

The chain employs TRBV9 and TRBJ2-3, with 10 bases fitting TRBD2. V lost 2 bases to trimming and J lost 0 bases; unmatched junction nucleotides: 6. The CDR3 contains 17 residues. Looked up from germline, CDR1 is SGDLS and CDR2 is YYNGEE. The CDR3 sequence is CASSVRGLAASTDTQYF. DNA for the CDR3: TGTGCCAGCAGCGTGAGAGGACTAGCGGCTAGCACAGATACGCAGTATTTT.

The chain is built from TRBV19 and TRBJ1-1; D is perhaps TRBD1 (6 bases). V was clipped by 9 bases and J by 3 bases, with 17 bases between them. The germline gives CDR1 LNHDA, CDR2 SQIVND (reference sequence). The CDR3 consists of 14 residues. The chain's CDR3 is CASNMGGPDTEAFF. Written as DNA, the CDR3 is TGTGCCAGCAATATGGGGGGGCCGGACACTGAAGCTTTCTTT.

J is TRBJ2-1 and V is TRBV7-2; 12 nucleotides line up with TRBD2. The CDR3 is 15 amino acids. V shed 4 bases and J 6 bases; nucleotides not matched to a gene: 4. The V gene's germline CDR1 is SGHTA and CDR2 FQGNSA. The CDR3 sequence: CASSYSTSGGNEQFF. The DNA for the CDR3 is TGTGCCAGCAGCTACTCGACTAGCGGGGGCAATGAGCAGTTCTTC.

The V call is TRBV6-1, the J call TRBJ2-3, with TRBD2 as a possible D gene (7 bases). Germline CDR1 is MNHNS and CDR2 is SASEGT. CDR3 length: 18 residues. Between the trimmed V and J ends, which lost 4 bases and 2 bases, there was a span of 22 bases. The CDR3 loop is CASSAPSSRGADTDTQYF. The CDR3 DNA follows: TGTGCCAGCAGTGCCCCTTCTTCCCGGGGGGCGGACACAGATACGCAGTATTTT.

The chain has TRBV5-1 and TRBJ1-2; the D gene is possibly TRBD1 (5 bases). The CDR3 runs to 15 residues. V lost 7 bases, J lost 0 bases, and 16 bases lay in between. Per the germline V gene, CDR1 is SGHRS and CDR2 is YFSETQ. CDR3 protein: CASSLDTYTNYGYTF. CDR3 nucleotides: TGCGCCAGCTCCCTGGACACTTATACTAACTATGGCTACACCTTC.

The rearrangement links TRBV9 to TRBJ1-1; possibly TRBD1 for D (5 bases). Trimming removed 4 bases at V and 4 bases at J, with 14 bases between. Germline V gene data show CDR1 as SGDLS and CDR2 as YYNGEE. There are 14 residues in the CDR3. The CDR3 DNA reads TGTGCCAGCAGCCGTTCAGGGTTGGGCACTGAAGCTTTCTTT. This gives the protein CASSRSGLGTEAFF.

This sequence joins TRBV2 and TRBJ2-2, with TRBD1 matching 7 bases. Germline V gives CDR1 SNHLY, CDR2 FYNNEI. Losses at the gene ends were 3 bases for V and 7 bases for J; bases not matched to a gene: 11. The CDR3 extends over 16 amino acids. CDR3 in amino acids: CASSDRGRGLVGELFF. CDR3 DNA sequence: TGTGCCAGCAGTGACCGGGGCAGGGGGTTGGTCGGGGAGCTGTTTTTT.

Worth noting for this clone: This specimen includes other DNA sequences encoding the same CDR3. The genes are TRBV5-1 and TRBJ1-5; D remains unclear. This CDR3 comprises 14 residues. Trimming took 0 bases from V and 3 from J, leaving 7 bases between them. The germline gives CDR1 SGHRS, CDR2 YFSETQ. The CDR3 sequence is CASSLEGSNQPQHF. In nucleotides, the CDR3 is TGCGCCAGCAGCTTGGAAGGGTCCAATCAGCCCCAGCATTTT.